These 25 T cell receptor beta chains share one sample of origin, sequenced in a study of cytomegalovirus exposure and HLA in healthy donors. Primers for the PCR totalled 60 Vbeta and 13 Jbeta. Produced via immunoSEQ multiplex PCR; TCRdb's table is partial and in-frame only. This repertoire shows 140,000 to 150,000 clones, around 9.6% found once; its top ten account for 1.5% to 2%. The sample consisted of PBMCs. The source of these receptors is a male donor in good health and CMV-seronegative.

V gene TRBV5-8 combines with J gene TRBJ1-1; perhaps TRBD1 as D (6 bases). CDR3 length equals 13 residues. Per the germline V gene, CDR1 is SGHTS and CDR2 is YDEGEE. The V gene lost 4 bases and the J gene lost 3 bases, with 10 bases spanning the gap. The CDR3 region has the DNA TGTGCCAGCAGCCCGGACAGCTACACTGAAGCTTTCTTT. Its translation is CASSPDSYTEAFF.

This clone was seen just once. The chain is built from TRBV7-2 and TRBJ2-4; 7 nucleotides align to TRBD1. V was pared by 2 bases and J by 3 bases, with 7 bases of the junction left unmatched. Germline CDR1 SGHTA, CDR2 FQGNSA. There are 16 residues in the CDR3. The CDR3 here is CASSLRQGTGKNIQYF. CDR3 DNA sequence: TGTGCCAGCAGCTTAAGACAGGGAACGGGCAAAAACATTCAGTACTTC. Drawing the rest from reference TRBV7-2 and TRBJ2-4, the complete variable domain is GAGVSQSPSNKVTEKGKDVELRCDPISGHTALYWYRQSLGQGLEFLIYFQGNSAPDKSGLPSDRFSAERTGGSVSTLTIQRTQQEDSAVYLCASSLRQGTGKNIQYFGAGTRLSVL.

The CDR3 protein is CASSESAGGADTQYF. The DNA for the CDR3 is TGTGCCAGCAGTGAATCGGCAGGGGGCGCAGATACGCAGTATTTT. The chain couples TRBV2 to TRBJ2-3, with 8 nucleotides matching TRBD1. Germline CDR1 SNHLY, CDR2 FYNNEI. The CDR3 is 15 amino acids. J lost 4 bases, V lost 2 bases, and 5 bases had no gene match. Full variable domain (missing parts from reference TRBV2 and TRBJ2-3): EPEVTQTPSHQVTQMGQEVILRCVPISNHLYFYWYRQILGQKVEFLVSFYNNEISEKSEIFDDQFSVERPDGSNFTLKIRSTKLEDSAMYFCASSESAGGADTQYFGPGTRLTVL.

There are a few counts of this clone. The chain employs TRBV4-3 and TRBJ2-3; possible D gene TRBD1, 5 bases. From germline, CDR1 is LGHNA and CDR2 YSLEER. The CDR3 consists of 16 residues. V was clipped by 1 base and J by 5 bases, with 16 bases between them. CDR3 sequence: CASSQGPEGAGDTQYF. CDR3 DNA: TGCGCCAGCAGCCAAGGCCCCGAAGGGGCCGGAGATACGCAGTATTTT.

This clone has more than one count but fewer than ten. The chain couples TRBV30 to TRBJ1-5; D perhaps matches TRBD1 (6 bases). The CDR3 is made up of 13 amino acids. V lost 4 bases to trimming and J lost 2 bases, with 9 bases between them. Germline values: CDR1 GTSNPN, CDR2 SVGIG (reference sequence). The CDR3 region is CAWTSGGNQPQHF. CDR3 in DNA: TGTGCCTGGACGTCAGGGGGCAATCAGCCCCAGCATTTT.

This clone was seen a few times. V and J are TRBV6-4 and TRBJ2-1; 9 bases map to TRBD1. Trimming took 0 bases from V and 5 from J; bases not matched to a gene: 2. This CDR3 has 15 residues. Germline loops: CDR1 MRHNA, CDR2 SNTAGT. CDR3 nucleotides: TGTGCCAGCAGTGACTCGGGGACAGGGCACAATGAGCAGTTCTTC. It is translated as CASSDSGTGHNEQFF.

The J gene is TRBJ2-7, the V gene TRBV9, with 7 positions matching TRBD1. V shed 3 bases and J 2 bases; nucleotides not matched to a gene: 5. The V gene's germline CDR1 is SGDLS and CDR2 YYNGEE. The CDR3 length is 14 residues. The CDR3 loop is CASSAGTVTYEQYF. The DNA of the CDR3 is TGTGCCAGCAGCGCCGGGACAGTTACCTACGAGCAGTACTTC.

This clone has a handful of counts. V gene TRBV29-1 combines with J gene TRBJ1-1; 9 bases map to TRBD1. V was pared by 4 bases and J by 2 bases, with 2 bases of the junction left unmatched. Germline CDR1 SQVTM, CDR2 ANQGSEA. The CDR3 runs to 13 residues. CDR3 nucleotides: TGCAGCGTTGGGACAGGGGATAACACTGAAGCTTTCTTT. Protein sequence: CSVGTGDNTEAFF. Variable domain in full (rest from reference TRBV29-1 and TRBJ1-1): SAVISQKPSRDICQRGTSLTIQCQVDSQVTMMFWYRQQPGQSLTLIATANQGSEATYESGFVIDKFPISRPNLTFSTLTVSNMSPEDSSIYLCSVGTGDNTEAFFGQGTRLTVV.

This clone has more than one count but fewer than ten. The V gene is TRBV7-2, the J gene TRBJ2-7; TRBD2 matches 8 bases. The J segment lost 4 bases and the V segment lost 5 bases, leaving 7 bases of the junction unmatched. The CDR3 extends over 14 amino acids. The germline V gene encodes CDR1 SGHTA and CDR2 FQGNSA. The CDR3 region has the DNA TGTGCCAGCAGCCGTTCAGCGGGAGAGTACGAGCAGTACTTC. Translated: CASSRSAGEYEQYF.

This clone was seen more than once but under ten times. The rearrangement uses TRBV4-3 and TRBJ2-1, with 9 bases that match TRBD2. The CDR3 is 18 amino acids. J gave up 3 bases and V 2 bases, and 11 bases lay outside the gene matches. Germline V gives CDR1 LGHNA, CDR2 YSLEER. CDR3 residues: CASSQSPELAGVYNEQFF. In nucleotides, the CDR3 is TGCGCCAGCAGCCAAAGCCCCGAACTAGCGGGTGTCTACAATGAGCAGTTCTTC.

The gene calls are TRBV11-1 and TRBJ2-5, with 11 bases aligning to TRBD1. Losses at the gene ends were 4 bases for V and 7 bases for J; bases not matched to a gene: 8. The CDR3 contains 15 residues. Germline CDR1 reads SGHAT; CDR2 reads FQDESV (reference sequence). In nucleotides, the CDR3 is TGTGCCAGCAGCTCGGACAGGGGGCAGGAGGGGACCCAGTACTTC. Translation gives CASSSDRGQEGTQYF.

The genes are TRBV2 and TRBJ2-7; 8 bases are a match to TRBD1. Looked up from germline, CDR1 is SNHLY and CDR2 is FYNNEI. V lost 8 bases and J lost 2; bases outside the gene matches: 5. The length of the CDR3 is 13 residues. The CDR3 coding sequence is TGTGCCAGCCCAGGGGGCAGCCCCTACGAGCAGTACTTC. Encoded protein: CASPGGSPYEQYF.

This clone was observed a handful of times. V is TRBV11-3 and J is TRBJ2-2; a possible D gene is TRBD1 (6 bases). The CDR3 is made up of 16 amino acids. V was trimmed by 5 bases and J by 1 base, leaving 14 bases between them. Looked up from germline, CDR1 is SGHNT and CDR2 is YENEEA. The CDR3 nucleotides read TGTGCCAGCAGCCCAGGGGAAGGGTGGAACACCGGGGAGCTGTTTTTT. It specifies CASSPGEGWNTGELFF.

This chain connects TRBV29-1 to TRBJ2-7; 7 positions match TRBD1. Trimming removed 6 bases from V and 5 bases from J; junction bases left unmatched: 10. The germline V gene encodes CDR1 SQVTM and CDR2 ANQGSEA. The CDR3 length is 13 residues. CDR3 sequence reads: CSVETGEEDEQYF. The CDR3 DNA reads as TGCAGCGTCGAAACAGGGGAAGAGGACGAGCAGTACTTC.

This clone was counted only a few times. V is TRBV29-1 and J is TRBJ2-7; D remains unclear. Trimming removed 1 base at V and 2 bases at J, with 6 bases between. This CDR3 is 12 amino acids long. Germline V CDR1 and CDR2: SQVTM, ANQGSEA. CDR3 coding DNA: TGCAGCGTTGAAGGCGAAGCCTACGAGCAGTACTTC. Encoded protein: CSVEGEAYEQYF.

The sample holds a few counts of this clone. The chain links TRBV10-1 to TRBJ2-7; 9 bases are shared with TRBD1. The CDR3 is made up of 19 amino acids. Germline V gives CDR1 WNHNN, CDR2 SYGVQD (reference sequence). The CDR3 coding sequence is TGCCCCCATTCCAGCGACGGACAGGGGCAAATGGGGGCTTCCTACGAGCAGTACTTC. Translation gives CPHSSDGQGQMGASYEQYF.

The chain recombines TRBV5-5 with TRBJ2-3; D ambiguous. The CDR3 contains 12 residues. Trimming stripped 4 bases from V and 4 bases from J, with 7 bases between. Germline lookup yields CDR1 SGHKS and CDR2 YYEKEE (reference sequence). CDR3 sequence reads: CASSPEPDTQYF. Written as DNA, the CDR3 is TGTGCCAGCAGCCCGGAGCCAGATACGCAGTATTTT. The complete variable domain, with remaining parts taken from reference TRBV5-5 and TRBJ2-3, reads DAGVTQSPTHLIKTRGQQVTLRCSPISGHKSVSWYQQVLGQGPQFIFQYYEKEERGRGNFPDRFSARQFPNYSSELNVNALLLGDSALYLCASSPEPDTQYFGPGTRLTVL.

The CDR3 loop reads CASRLRLAGGYEQFF. The CDR3 DNA reads as TGTGCCAGCAGGCTCCGACTAGCGGGAGGGTATGAGCAGTTCTTC. The chain combines TRBV2 with TRBJ2-1, with 14 bases aligning to TRBD2. This CDR3 comprises 15 residues. Germline CDR1 reads SNHLY; CDR2 reads FYNNEI. Germline trimming cut 6 bases from V and 8 bases from J; bases unmatched to any gene: 6.

This clone was observed a handful of times. The chain is built from TRBV4-2 and TRBJ2-1; 7 bases agree with TRBD1. The ends lost 0 bases at V and 8 bases at J; junction bases unmatched: 13. The V gene's germline CDR1 is LGHNA and CDR2 YNFKEQ. CDR3 length equals 17 residues. CDR3 nucleotides: TGTGCCAGCAGCCAAGAGGGCCGACAGGGTAAAGGCTATGAGCAGTTCTTC. Amino acids: CASSQEGRQGKGYEQFF.

The chain recombines TRBV7-2 with TRBJ2-7; perhaps TRBD1 as D (6 bases). The CDR3 loop spans 13 amino acids. V shed 3 bases and J shed 3 bases, with 9 bases lying between them. CDR1 SGHTA and CDR2 FQGNSA come from the germline V gene. In nucleotides, the CDR3 is TGTGCCAGCAGCTTCGGACAGTACTACGAGCAGTACTTC. Protein sequence: CASSFGQYYEQYF.

This chain uses TRBV29-1 with TRBJ1-2; 10 bases fit TRBD1. The germline gives CDR1 SQVTM, CDR2 ANQGSEA. With 4 bases clipped from V and 1 base from J, the junction kept 6 bases outside the gene matches. This CDR3 is 15 amino acids long. CDR3 nucleotides: TGCAGCGTTGTCGGGACAGGGGAGCTTAACTATGGCTACACCTTC. Encoded protein: CSVVGTGELNYGYTF.

This chain joins TRBV4-1 and TRBJ1-6, with D possibly matching TRBD1 (5 bases). From germline, CDR1 is MGHRA and CDR2 YSYEKL. Deletions cut 3 bases from V and 7 bases from J, with 13 bases between. The CDR3 totals 15 residues. CDR3 sequence (DNA): TGCGCCAGCAGCCAGCGACAGTTTGAGAATTCACCCCTCCACTTT. It encodes CASSQRQFENSPLHF.

This clone was seen a handful of times. CDR3 nucleotide sequence: TGTGCCAGCAGCTTAGCGGCTGCGACAGGAGGCTATGGCTACACCTTC. Protein product: CASSLAAATGGYGYTF. V and J are TRBV7-9 and TRBJ1-2; D may be TRBD1 (6 bases). Germline-derived CDR1 and CDR2 are SEHNR and FQNEAQ (reference sequence). The CDR3 sequence is 16 residues long. V was trimmed by 0 bases and J by 4 bases, leaving 15 bases between them.

The sample holds a few counts of this clone. The V call is TRBV18, the J call TRBJ1-2; 7 nucleotides line up with TRBD1. Trimming took 1 base from V and 5 from J; bases not matched to a gene: 7. The CDR3 is 15 residues long. The V gene's germline CDR1 is KGHSH and CDR2 LQKENI. CDR3 residues: CASSPQGGGAYGYTF. The CDR3 nucleotides are TGTGCCAGCTCACCACAAGGAGGGGGCGCTTATGGCTACACCTTC.

The chain links TRBV29-1 to TRBJ2-2; possible D gene TRBD1, 5 bases. Germline CDR1 reads SQVTM; CDR2 reads ANQGSEA. The CDR3 consists of 13 residues. The V end was cut by 4 bases, the J end by 3 bases, with 9 bases between. The CDR3 sequence is CSVVRGDTGELFF. CDR3 DNA sequence: TGCAGCGTTGTTAGGGGTGACACCGGGGAGCTGTTTTTT.